This T cell receptor (beta chain) comes out of a study of blood T cells in healthy people across ages (dated by TCRdb to between 2014 and 2017). Looking at the study overall: Template switching captured roughly one uniquely barcoded TCR beta cDNA molecule per two T cells in model experiments. To track age-related changes in TCR beta repertoire diversity, the study relied on deep sequencing normalized with unique cDNA molecular identifiers. The donors were split into four age groups: young (average 16 years), middle-aged (about 40), aged (62) and long-lived (roughly 88). To avoid experimental bias, donors of different ages were spread randomly across the sequencing lanes. For two donors (one aged 18 to 30 and one aged 80 or older), the study analyzed two additional independent replicas of 1 million unique cDNA reads from the same blood draw. Overall study outcomes, separate from this receptor: Since profiling was done on bulk unsorted PBMCs, naive and antigen-experienced compartments could not be conclusively compared. There was a strong correlation between observed TCR beta diversity and the percentage of naive T cells measured by flow cytometry. Estimates of total diversity based on one million sequenced T cells were considered lower bounds and underestimates. As age increased, observed TCR beta diversity per million T cells dropped in a roughly linear way, and a significant reduction was already evident by age 40. Because the CMV infection status of the donors was unknown, age-related changes in expanded clonotypes may potentially have been confounded. Compared with the aged group, the long-lived group had more naive CD4+ T cells, fewer expanded clones and increased TCR diversity, suggesting age selection.

Reading the germline V gene gives CDR1 MGHRA and CDR2 YSYEKL. At the junction V is shortened by 0 bases and J by 5 bases, with 13 bases in between. Spanning cysteine to phenylalanine, the CDR3 consists of 15 amino acids. Only CDR3 DNA is held: 45 bases, read in frame from base 1. The library was obtained by 5' RACE. A second roughly 6 to 12 cycle PCR used a sample-barcoded 5' primer and a J-beta primer mix. A unique molecular identifier was introduced onto each TCR beta cDNA molecule by a template-switch 5' adaptor carrying 12 random nucleotides. At least 3 million CDR3-containing paired-end reads were obtained from each sample. First-strand cDNA synthesis was performed from all RNA using the Mint cDNA synthesis kit, with priming by a TRBC-specific oligonucleotide. Following uracil-DNA glycosylase treatment, all cDNA underwent a first 18-cycle PCR with the universal primers M1SS and BC2_uni_R. As for the authors' bioinformatics: Normalization of each sample was performed by random selection of 1 million high-quality reads, each carrying a distinct molecular identifier. Reads with shared molecular identifiers were discarded instead of being binned into consensus sequences. MiTCR, run with a Q25 quality threshold and the strictest error-elimination algorithm, handled CDR3 identification, clonotype clustering and error correction. Lower-bound total TCR beta diversity was estimated with a nonparametric unseen species model using Euler transformation. In TCRdb, the public reads were trimmed at Q25 with fastp and aligned with MiXCR, with productive beta chains retained. Entries are consolidated by CDR3 protein sequence, retaining the most common genes and DNA. The V and J calls and clone size come from TCRdb's table, not from the authors' own analysis. A total of 1,800,000 or so distinct CDR3 sequences appear in this sample, around 40% of them only once. About 23% of the sample rests with the top ten.

Donors were around 37 systemically healthy Caucasian individuals from Russia aged about 6 to 100 years. Each donor gave around 9.8 milliliters of peripheral blood, collected into EDTA-treated Vacutainer tubes. Ficoll-Paque density-gradient centrifugation was used to isolate PBMCs, with at least 6 million per sample. Total RNA, at least 6 micrograms per sample, was extracted from PBMCs with Trizol reagent. For every donor, an aliquot of PBMCs went through flow cytometry to measure the percentages of naive CD45RAhigh/CD27high T cells. Turning to this clonotype: Its target antigen remains unknown. Qualities for individual bases were not recorded, and no much larger clone is one base off.

The sequence derives from a human donor in good health. The rearranged segments are TRBV4-1 and TRBJ1-2; too little of a D gene remains to name it. The specimen was blood. The DNA sequence is given as TGCGCCAGCAGCCAAGATGACACCAAACCATATGGCTACACCTTC. Protein translation: CASSQDDTKPYGYTF.